This T cell receptor (beta chain) was retrieved from a study of cytomegalovirus exposure and HLA in healthy donors. About the study: Clustering assigned 70% to 90% of the roughly 380 genotyped donors to the Caucasian-associated ancestry cluster.

Concerning this clone: Its antigen is currently unknown.

Study conclusions and caveats: Within a later analysis, the majority of CMV-associated TCR beta chains appeared HLA-restricted. Many donors carried some public TCRs, although rarity characterized most TCR sequences.

Primers included in the PCR were 60 Vbeta and 13 Jbeta primers. The method was immunoSEQ multiplex PCR; TCRdb's version includes in-frame clones alone and lacks a portion of them. The sample lists around 190,000 clones; 80% to 90% were seen once. Between the trimmed V and J ends, which lost 5 bases and 6 bases, there was a span of 13 bases. CDR3 size: 13 residues. CDR1 MDHEN and CDR2 SYDVKM come from the germline V gene. The sequenced material came from PBMCs. The gene calls are TRBV28 and TRBJ1-1, with D unclear. The source of this sequence is a girl aged 2 to 10 in good health and CMV-seropositive. Written as DNA, the CDR3 is TGTGCCAGCAGTCCCGGAGGGCAGTCTGAAGCTTTCTTT. It codes for CASSPGGQSEAFF.